This T cell receptor beta chain was sequenced for a study of vaccination and CD4 T cells after COVID-19. About the research overall: The study enrolled six male and four female convalescents, two of whom were Hispanic. Controls had a CEFX pool, an HIV-1 Nef pool, or no peptide added.

Oncomine TCR Beta short-read sequencing was applied to DNA from cultured CD4+ T cells. Via MiXCR, TCRdb re-called the PCR reads, giving one row per CDR3 protein. Of thousands of distinct CDR3 sequences listed, around two fifths are singletons. Trimming took off 1 base at V and 2 bases at J, with 9 bases between the two ends. The CDR3 loop spans 15 amino acids. Germline V gene lookup returns CDR1 SGHTA and CDR2 FQGNSA. Turning to this clonotype: Its antigen is undetermined.

Treatment noted: roughly 10-day PBMC culture with coronavirus spike peptide pools or control peptides (ViraFEST assay). Before the COVID-19 pandemic (2011-2018), CD4+ T cells were obtained from the unexposed donor. V usage is TRBV7-2 and J usage is TRBJ1-3; D gene ambiguous. This receptor was taken from a human donor in good health. Sequencing was carried out using CD4+ T cells from blood, cultured in vitro. In DNA, the CDR3 is TGTGCCAGCAGCTTAGTAGCAGGAACTGGAAACACCATATATTTT. Amino acids: CASSLVAGTGNTIYF.